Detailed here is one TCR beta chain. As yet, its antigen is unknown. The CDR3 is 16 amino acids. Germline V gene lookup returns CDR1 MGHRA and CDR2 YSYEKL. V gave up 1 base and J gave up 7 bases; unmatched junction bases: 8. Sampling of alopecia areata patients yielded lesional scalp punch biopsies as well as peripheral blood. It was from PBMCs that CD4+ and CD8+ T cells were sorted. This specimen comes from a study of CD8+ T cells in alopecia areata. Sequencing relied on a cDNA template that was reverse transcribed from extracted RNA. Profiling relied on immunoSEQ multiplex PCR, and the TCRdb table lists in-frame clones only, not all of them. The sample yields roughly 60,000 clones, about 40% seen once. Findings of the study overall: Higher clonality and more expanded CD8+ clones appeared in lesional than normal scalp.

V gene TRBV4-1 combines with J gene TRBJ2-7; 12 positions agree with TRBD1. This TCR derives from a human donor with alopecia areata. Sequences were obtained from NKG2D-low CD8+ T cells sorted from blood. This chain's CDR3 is CASSQGPGTGGYEQYF. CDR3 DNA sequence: TGCGCCAGCAGCCAAGGCCCCGGGACAGGGGGCTATGAGCAGTACTTC.